The clone carrying this TCR beta chain has only one observation. Its matching antigen is unknown. This entry comes from a study of shared clonotypes between healthy human individuals. Study-level findings and limits: Rarefaction curves obtained for sorted subsets showed sequencing incomplete despite large depth.

Per the study methods: ImmunoSEQ output lacked quality scores and full-length reads, limiting matched filtering. TCRdb's table, derived via immunoSEQ multiplex PCR, lists solely in-frame clones and lacks some. The DNA was the basis for D and trimming; V, J and clone size are from that table. The sample contains millions of clones, over 85% of which appear only once. Germline lookup yields CDR1 ENHRY and CDR2 SYGVKD. CDR3 length: 14 residues. Trimming removed 3 bases from V and 1 base from J, with 8 bases in between. The source of this sequence is a man younger than 35 in good health. V and J are TRBV10-3 and TRBJ2-3; D is undetermined. The sample consisted of naive CD4+ T cells sorted from blood. The sample's subset: CD45RA+ positively selected. CDR3 in DNA: TGTGCCATCAGTGATATTTGGGGCACAGATACGCAGTATTTT. Translation gives CAISDIWGTDTQYF.